Below are 8 T cell receptor beta chains sequenced from a single sample in a study of blood T cell repertoires in COVID-19. Clones were sequenced by immunoSEQ multiplex PCR, and TCRdb holds only the in-frame ones, with some missing. This table holds about 27,000 clones, 70% to 85% found once. Material: peripheral blood. The receptors derive from a woman older than 75 with acute or convalescent COVID-19.

The chain joins TRBV24-1 to TRBJ1-2; possible D gene TRBD1, 6 bases. The CDR3 has 12 residues. V lost 12 bases and J 3 bases, leaving 13 bases between the germline ends. Germline CDR1 is KGHDR and CDR2 is SFDVKD. CDR3 nucleotides: TGTGCCTCACAGGGCGTAGACTATGGCTACACCTTC. This codes for CASQGVDYGYTF.

J is TRBJ1-6 and V is TRBV15, with 10 bases matching TRBD1. J was trimmed by 9 bases and V by 0 bases; bases with no gene match: 8. CDR3 length: 17 amino acids. Germline lookup yields CDR1 LNHNV and CDR2 YYDKDF (reference sequence). CDR3 amino acids: CATSRDRSGQGSSPLHF. The CDR3 bases are TGTGCCACCAGCAGAGATCGATCGGGACAGGGGAGTTCACCCCTCCACTTT. The whole variable domain, filled in from reference TRBV15 and TRBJ1-6, reads DAMVIQNPRYQVTQFGKPVTLSCSQTLNHNVMYWYQQKSSQAPKLLFHYYDKDFNNEADTPDNFQSRRPNTSFCFLDIRSPGLGDTAMYLCATSRDRSGQGSSPLHFGNGTRLTVT.

The chain is built from TRBV28 and TRBJ2-2; TRBD2 might be the D (5 bases). Trimming pared 3 bases from V and 0 bases from J, leaving 14 bases between. The CDR3 runs 17 residues. The germline V gene has CDR1 MDHEN and CDR2 SYDVKM. Written as DNA, the CDR3 is TGTGCCAGCAGTTTTTTGCGGGCTACCTCGAACACCGGGGAGCTGTTTTTT. Amino acids: CASSFLRATSNTGELFF.

J is TRBJ1-1 and V is TRBV7-2, with TRBD1 matching 7 bases. The CDR3 runs 15 residues. Trimming removed 4 bases from V and 0 bases from J; junction bases left unmatched: 5. Germline assignment: CDR1 SGHTA and CDR2 FQGNSA. CDR3 coding DNA: TGTGCCAGCAGCTCCCGGGGACAGATGAACACTGAAGCTTTCTTT. This gives the protein CASSSRGQMNTEAFF.

The chain combines TRBV6-5 with TRBJ2-3; D possibly corresponds to TRBD1 (6 bases). The germline gives CDR1 MNHEY, CDR2 SVGAGI. CDR3 length: 13 residues. The V end lost 6 bases, the J end lost 0 bases, and 7 bases lay between the germline ends. In nucleotides, the CDR3 is TGTGCCAGCAGGGGGGCTAGCACAGATACGCAGTATTTT. This gives the protein CASRGASTDTQYF.

The chain joins TRBV7-9 to TRBJ2-7; 10 nucleotides line up with TRBD1. The junction had 6 bases not matched to a gene; V was cut back by 3 bases and J by 1 base. The V gene's germline CDR1 is SEHNR and CDR2 FQNEAQ (reference sequence). There are 16 residues in the CDR3. The CDR3 region is CASSFRGTGVSYEQYF. The CDR3 DNA sequence: TGTGCCAGCAGCTTTAGAGGGACAGGGGTTTCCTACGAGCAGTACTTC.

The gene calls are TRBV19 and TRBJ2-5, with 7 bases aligning to TRBD2. V trimming: 9 bases; J trimming: 4 bases; junction bases outside the gene matches: 8. Germline CDR1 reads LNHDA; CDR2 reads SQIVND (reference sequence). There are 13 residues in the CDR3. The CDR3, as DNA: TGTGCCAGCGGGGGGTTTTTTCCAGAGACCCAGTACTTC. Protein: CASGGFFPETQYF.

This clone qualifies as medium-sized. This sequence joins TRBV25-1 and TRBJ2-7; 9 bases map to TRBD2. V was pared by 4 bases and J by 5 bases, with 6 bases of the junction left unmatched. There are 14 residues in the CDR3. Germline CDR1 MGHDK, CDR2 SYGVNS. Here the CDR3 reads CASSVGREGDEQYF. CDR3 nucleotides: TGTGCCAGCAGTGTTGGGCGGGAGGGCGACGAGCAGTACTTC.